Presented here are 32 T cell receptor beta chains from one specimen sequenced in a study of shared clonotypes between healthy human individuals. Profiled with immunoSEQ multiplex PCR; TCRdb holds only in-frame clones, not every one. The repertoire consists of some 2,500,000 clones, with 90% to 95% occurring once and the leading ten covering roughly 0.39%. Sequenced: naive CD4+ T cells from PBMCs. The subset was: CD45RA+ positively selected. These receptors were collected from a man between 18 and 35 years old in good health. Some clones in this sample may be carry-over from other donors' samples.

The chain combines TRBV7-9 with TRBJ2-1; D tentatively fits TRBD1 or TRBD2 (7 bases each). V was cut by 2 bases and J by 9 bases, with 26 bases left in between. Germline V gives CDR1 SEHNR, CDR2 FQNEAQ (reference sequence). This CDR3 is built from 18 residues. The CDR3 DNA is TGTGCCAGCAGCTTACCGCAGGGGGGGAGTAGCTTCGGAGCTGAGCAGTTCTTC. Translating it yields CASSLPQGGSSFGAEQFF.

The CDR3 bases are TGCGCCAGCAGCCATTCCGGGACAGGTACGTTTAATGAGCAGTTCTTC. It translates to CASSHSGTGTFNEQFF. This chain joins TRBV4-1 and TRBJ2-1; 8 bases map to TRBD1. CDR1 is MGHRA and CDR2 is YSYEKL in the germline V gene. The CDR3 spans 16 residues. V was pared by 3 bases and J by 7 bases, with 11 bases of the junction left unmatched.

The J gene is TRBJ1-5, the V gene TRBV27; possible D gene TRBD1, 5 bases. The CDR3 extends over 15 amino acids. V was trimmed by 11 bases and J by 1 base, leaving 18 bases between them. The germline V gene has CDR1 MNHEY and CDR2 SMNVEV (reference sequence). In DNA form, the CDR3 reads TGTGCCCGCCCGAATGGGGGACTAAGCAATCAGCCCCAGCATTTT. This sequence encodes CARPNGGLSNQPQHF.

About this clone itself: The sample has other DNA sequences that encode this CDR3 too. V and J are TRBV28 and TRBJ2-5; D not certain. The ends were cut back, 5 bases at V and 1 base at J, with 5 bases in the middle. This CDR3 contains 12 residues. CDR1 and CDR2 from the germline V gene are MDHEN and SYDVKM. CDR3 loop: CASSPPQETQYF. The CDR3 nucleotides read TGTGCCAGCAGTCCGCCCCAAGAGACCCAGTACTTC.

The chain uses TRBV4-1 and TRBJ2-1, with a possible D match to TRBD2 (6 bases). V lost 2 bases to trimming and J lost 3 bases, with 14 bases between them. The germline CDR1 and CDR2 sequences are MGHRA and YSYEKL. This CDR3 is built from 16 residues. The CDR3 sequence: CASSQRLVKDYNEQFF. The CDR3 DNA reads as TGCGCCAGCAGCCAAAGACTAGTAAAAGACTACAATGAGCAGTTCTTC.

The rearrangement links TRBV4-1 to TRBJ2-3; 10 bases line up with TRBD1. This CDR3 contains 17 residues. From germline, CDR1 is MGHRA and CDR2 YSYEKL. The V segment lost 2 bases and the J segment 3 bases; nucleotides outside the gene matches: 8. DNA of the CDR3: TGCGCCAGCAGCCAACTTGACAGGGGGCGCAGGACAGATACGCAGTATTTT. It encodes CASSQLDRGRRTDTQYF.

This sequence joins TRBV28 and TRBJ1-1; D gene uncertain. This CDR3 contains 12 residues. Per germline, CDR1 MDHEN and CDR2 SYDVKM. V was shortened by 5 bases and J by 7 bases, with 11 bases between the two germline ends. The CDR3 coding sequence is TGTGCCAGCAGTCCTCCATACATTGAAGCTTTCTTT. Encoded protein: CASSPPYIEAFF.

The CDR3 here is CASSPPWDGDFAEQFF. The DNA for the CDR3 is TGTGCCAGCAGCCCCCCCTGGGACGGAGACTTCGCTGAGCAGTTCTTC. The chain combines TRBV11-2 with TRBJ2-1; either TRBD1 or TRBD2 may fit D (5 bases each). The V gene lost 5 bases and the J gene lost 9 bases, with 23 bases spanning the gap. Germline V CDR1 and CDR2: SGHAT, FQNNGV. This CDR3 region has 16 residues.

The chain carries TRBV5-4 and TRBJ1-1; D is possibly TRBD1 (5 bases). This CDR3 comprises 15 residues. Germline CDR1 SGHNT, CDR2 YYREEE (reference sequence). V lost 4 bases to trimming and J lost 3 bases, with 16 bases between them. CDR3 sequence (DNA): TGTGCCAGCAGCCCAGCCGGGACGGATTACACTGAAGCTTTCTTT. This encodes CASSPAGTDYTEAFF.

The rearrangement uses TRBV5-4 and TRBJ2-7, with 11 bases identical to TRBD2. Per the germline V gene, CDR1 is SGHNT and CDR2 is YYREEE (reference sequence). V trimming: 0 bases; J trimming: 4 bases; junction bases outside the gene matches: 6. This CDR3 contains 16 residues. CDR3 protein: CASSLGLAGGKYEQYF. The CDR3 DNA reads as TGTGCCAGCAGCTTGGGGCTAGCGGGAGGAAAATACGAGCAGTACTTC.

This rearrangement joins TRBV7-9 to TRBJ2-1, with TRBD1 as a possible D gene (6 bases). CDR1 is SEHNR, CDR2 FQNEAQ, per germline (reference sequence). The ends were cut back, 5 bases at V and 4 bases at J, with 12 bases in the middle. This CDR3 is built from 14 residues. The CDR3 loop is CASSRKGQYNEQFF. DNA of the CDR3: TGTGCCAGCAGCCGTAAAGGACAGTACAATGAGCAGTTCTTC.

To note about this clone: Other DNA sequences in this specimen translate into the identical CDR3. Written as DNA, the CDR3 is TGTGCCAGCAGCTCTGGGGAGACCCAGTACTTC. Its protein is CASSSGETQYF. The chain employs TRBV7-2 and TRBJ2-5, with D unclear. Trimming took off 4 bases at V and 5 bases at J, with 5 bases between the two ends. This CDR3 has 11 residues. The germline gives CDR1 SGHTA, CDR2 FQGNSA.

The chain combines TRBV5-1 with TRBJ2-1, with 9 bases identical to TRBD2. V trimming: 4 bases; J trimming: 15 bases; junction bases outside the gene matches: 11. Germline V CDR1 and CDR2: SGHRS, YFSETQ. The CDR3 loop spans 13 amino acids. This chain's CDR3 is CASSLSAGGRVFF. In nucleotides, the CDR3 is TGCGCCAGCAGCCTGAGTGCGGGCGGGAGGGTGTTCTTC. The full variable domain, in which reference TRBV5-1 and TRBJ2-1 provide the parts outside the CDR3, is KAGVTQTPRYLIKTRGQQVTLSCSPISGHRSVSWYQQTPGQGLQFLFEYFSETQRNKGNFPGRFSGRQFSNSRSEMNVSTLELGDSALYLCASSLSAGGRVFFGPGTRLTVL.

J is TRBJ2-5 and V is TRBV2, with D perhaps TRBD2 (6 bases). CDR3 size: 14 residues. Germline CDR1 and CDR2: SNHLY and FYNNEI. V was trimmed by 6 bases and J by 6 bases, leaving 17 bases between them. The CDR3 region is CASSPTSSRQTQYF. As DNA, the CDR3 is TGTGCCAGCAGCCCCACTAGCTCACGGCAGACCCAGTACTTC.

The chain carries TRBV30 and TRBJ2-7, with 12 nucleotides matching TRBD2. Germline CDR1 reads GTSNPN; CDR2 reads SVGIG (reference sequence). V shed 0 bases and J 2 bases; nucleotides not matched to a gene: 2. This CDR3 has 15 residues. The CDR3 DNA reads TGTGCCTGGAGTGTACTAGCGGGAGGCCCCTACGAGCAGTACTTC. It translates to CAWSVLAGGPYEQYF.

The CDR3 loop reads CASSASRGGADTQYF. The CDR3 region has the DNA TGTGCCAGCAGCGCTTCTAGGGGAGGGGCCGATACGCAGTATTTT. The chain is built from TRBV7-9 and TRBJ2-3; 7 positions match TRBD2. The V segment lost 5 bases and the J segment 6 bases; nucleotides outside the gene matches: 11. CDR3 length: 15 residues. CDR1 and CDR2 from the germline V gene are SEHNR and FQNEAQ (reference sequence).

V is TRBV7-9 and J is TRBJ1-1; D call uncertain. This CDR3 region has 12 residues. Germline CDR1 is SEHNR and CDR2 is FQNEAQ (reference sequence). V was trimmed by 5 bases and J by 3 bases, leaving 7 bases between them. Here the CDR3 reads CASSVRYTEAFF. CDR3 nucleotides: TGTGCCAGCAGCGTAAGATACACTGAAGCTTTCTTT.

Of note for this clone: Other DNA sequences in this specimen translate into the identical CDR3. The rearrangement joins TRBV5-1 to TRBJ2-2, with 13 bases identical to TRBD2. The germline V gene encodes CDR1 SGHRS and CDR2 YFSETQ. CDR3 length equals 16 residues. Trimming removed 4 bases from V and 3 bases from J; junction bases left unmatched: 3. CDR3 amino acids: CASSLGLAGYTGELFF. CDR3 in DNA: TGCGCCAGCAGCCTGGGACTAGCGGGATACACCGGGGAGCTGTTTTTT.

The rearrangement joins TRBV10-3 to TRBJ1-1; 7 bases map to TRBD1. The germline V gene has CDR1 ENHRY and CDR2 SYGVKD. The ends lost 10 bases at V and 10 bases at J; junction bases unmatched: 18. The CDR3 runs to 14 residues. The CDR3 sequence: CATADAGTALLAFF. In DNA form, the CDR3 reads TGTGCCACAGCAGACGCCGGGACAGCCCTATTAGCTTTCTTT.

This chain joins TRBV10-2 and TRBJ1-5; D uncertain. Deletions cut 0 bases from V and 2 bases from J, with 11 bases between. The CDR3 is 16 amino acids. Per germline, CDR1 WSHSY and CDR2 SAAADI. In DNA form, the CDR3 reads TGCGCCAGCAGTGAGTCGGGAGGTGGAGGCAATCAGCCCCAGCATTTT. The encoded protein is CASSESGGGGNQPQHF.

The gene calls are TRBV11-3 and TRBJ2-7; possibly TRBD1 or TRBD2 for D (6 bases each). V lost 2 bases and J 6 bases, leaving 17 bases between the germline ends. The germline V gene encodes CDR1 SGHNT and CDR2 YENEEA. This CDR3 region has 15 residues. Here the CDR3 DNA reads TGTGCCAGCAGCTTATCTGGGGGGCCACATATCGAGCAGTACTTC. Residues: CASSLSGGPHIEQYF.

The chain joins TRBV5-1 to TRBJ1-5; D perhaps matches TRBD1 (5 bases). Trimming pared 4 bases from V and 4 bases from J, leaving 15 bases between. Germline V lookup: CDR1 SGHRS, CDR2 YFSETQ. The CDR3 sequence is 15 residues long. In DNA, the CDR3 is TGCGCCAGCAGCCTTACAGGCCTTAGAAATCAGCCCCAGCATTTT. As protein: CASSLTGLRNQPQHF.

About this clone: Additional DNA sequences in this sample encode the identical CDR3. The V call is TRBV28, the J call TRBJ2-7; D might be TRBD1 or TRBD2, each matching 5 bases. CDR1 and CDR2 from the germline V gene are MDHEN and SYDVKM. Trimming took off 2 bases at V and 2 bases at J, with 13 bases between the two ends. The CDR3 loop spans 15 amino acids. The CDR3 bases are TGTGCCAGCAGTTTAGGGGGTAGTAATGCCTACGAGCAGTACTTC. This encodes CASSLGGSNAYEQYF.

Turning to this clone: This same CDR3 is encoded by further DNA sequences in the sample. The chain recombines TRBV18 with TRBJ1-2; a possible D gene is TRBD1 (5 bases). Per germline, CDR1 KGHSH and CDR2 LQKENI. Trimming took off 0 bases at V and 2 bases at J, with 10 bases between the two ends. There are 15 residues in the CDR3. The CDR3 here is CASSPPQGANYGYTF. In DNA form, the CDR3 reads TGTGCCAGCTCACCACCCCAGGGCGCGAACTATGGCTACACCTTC.

The rearrangement links TRBV28 to TRBJ1-1, with D tentatively TRBD1 (5 bases). The CDR3 has 15 amino acids. Germline values: CDR1 MDHEN, CDR2 SYDVKM. With 5 bases removed from V and 1 base from J, the gap between germline ends came to 14 bases. CDR3 nucleotides: TGTGCCAGCAGTCATGGAGGGGCGGGGAACACTGAAGCTTTCTTT. Residues: CASSHGGAGNTEAFF.

The rearrangement uses TRBV28 and TRBJ1-1; unclear D gene. This CDR3 comprises 13 residues. V lost 6 bases and J lost 1, with 9 bases in between. Germline V gene sequence: CDR1 MDHEN, CDR2 SYDVKM. The CDR3 DNA follows: TGTGCCAGCAGCCATACAGCGAACACTGAAGCTTTCTTT. Its protein is CASSHTANTEAFF.

This chain connects TRBV4-1 to TRBJ2-5, with TRBD1 matching 7 bases. CDR3 length equals 14 residues. Trimming took 2 bases from V and 5 from J; bases not matched to a gene: 5. CDR1 and CDR2 from the germline V gene are MGHRA and YSYEKL. In DNA, the CDR3 is TGCGCCAGCAGCCAAAGGGACAGCAAGGAGACCCAGTACTTC. It specifies CASSQRDSKETQYF.

As concerns this clone: Other nucleotide sequences in the sample specify the same CDR3. This rearrangement joins TRBV28 to TRBJ1-1; D unresolved. CDR3 size: 11 residues. V was clipped by 1 base and J by 6 bases, with 3 bases between them. Per germline, CDR1 MDHEN and CDR2 SYDVKM. In DNA form, the CDR3 reads TGTGCCAGCAGTTTATTCTCTGAAGCTTTCTTT. Residues: CASSLFSEAFF.

This chain links TRBV5-6 with TRBJ2-5; D not certain. CDR3 length equals 13 residues. Germline values: CDR1 SGHDT, CDR2 YYEEEE. Trimming shortened V by 4 bases and J by 2 bases, and 9 bases separated the two germline ends. The CDR3 sequence: CASSDDKQETQYF. The CDR3 bases are TGTGCCAGCAGCGACGACAAGCAAGAGACCCAGTACTTC.

This clone appeared a few times. This chain uses TRBV19 with TRBJ1-1; a weak D match, TRBD1 (6 bases). The V end was cut by 7 bases, the J end by 1 base, with 16 bases between. Germline V CDR1 and CDR2: LNHDA, SQIVND (reference sequence). CDR3 length: 15 amino acids. The DNA for the CDR3 is TGTGCCAGTAATGCGGACAGTTTGGGGAACACTGAAGCTTTCTTT. Protein: CASNADSLGNTEAFF.

This chain links TRBV6-6 with TRBJ2-1, with 11 bases aligning to TRBD2. The V segment lost 5 bases and the J segment 6 bases; nucleotides outside the gene matches: 6. This CDR3 has 15 residues. CDR1 is MNHNY and CDR2 is SVGAGI in the germline V gene (reference sequence). Here the CDR3 DNA reads TGTGCCAGCAGTATAGCGGGAGGGGTTGGCAATGAGCAGTTCTTC. Translated: CASSIAGGVGNEQFF.

A remark on this clone: Other DNA sequences in the sample encode the same CDR3. V is TRBV2 and J is TRBJ1-5, with 7 bases that match TRBD1. The junction had 5 bases not matched to a gene; V was cut back by 4 bases and J by 2 bases. Germline CDR1 and CDR2: SNHLY and FYNNEI. This CDR3 contains 15 residues. CDR3 residues: CASSGQGRGNQPQHF. In DNA, the CDR3 is TGTGCCAGCAGTGGACAGGGAAGGGGCAATCAGCCCCAGCATTTT.